The next 25 T cell receptor beta chains were all read from a single sample in a study of cytomegalovirus exposure and HLA in healthy donors. PCR involved 60 Vbeta and 13 Jbeta primers. Libraries were prepared by immunoSEQ multiplex PCR; TCRdb keeps only in-frame clonotypes and omits some of them. This sample has roughly 150,000 clones, with approximately 79% found just once. Sample: PBMCs. The receptors stem from a man aged 40-50 years in good health and CMV-seropositive.

This clone was detected a few times. V is TRBV27 and J is TRBJ2-2, with 12 bases matching TRBD2. This CDR3 region has 17 residues. Germline lookup yields CDR1 MNHEY and CDR2 SMNVEV (reference sequence). V shed 5 bases and J 4 bases; nucleotides not matched to a gene: 8. The CDR3 spells CASSRLAGVQGTGELFF. The DNA for the CDR3 is TGTGCCAGCAGTCGACTAGCGGGAGTTCAGGGCACCGGGGAGCTGTTTTTT.

A note on this clone: A read error may account for a junction end that differs from germline. V gene TRBV27 combines with J gene TRBJ1-2; 8 nucleotides match TRBD1. The germline CDR1 and CDR2 sequences are MNHEY and SMNVEV (reference sequence). The CDR3 loop spans 13 amino acids. The CDR3 here is CATSAQGALGYTF. The DNA of the CDR3 is TGTGCCACCAGTGCTCAGGGGGCCCTTGGCTACACCTTC.

The genes are TRBV11-2 and TRBJ1-1, with unresolved D. CDR3 length equals 13 residues. V was cut by 8 bases and J by 1 base, with 11 bases left in between. The germline CDR1 and CDR2 sequences are SGHAT and FQNNGV. The CDR3: CASFLQPNTEAFF. The CDR3 DNA reads TGTGCCAGCTTTTTACAGCCGAACACTGAAGCTTTCTTT. The full variable domain, in which reference TRBV11-2 and TRBJ1-1 provide the parts outside the CDR3, is EAGVAQSPRYKIIEKRQSVAFWCNPISGHATLYWYQQILGQGPKLLIQFQNNGVVDDSQLPKDRFSAERLKGVDSTLKIQPAKLEDSAVYLCASFLQPNTEAFFGQGTRLTVV.

V gene TRBV18 combines with J gene TRBJ1-2; the D is unclear. V was clipped by 1 base and J by 0 bases, with 6 bases between them. The germline gives CDR1 KGHSH, CDR2 LQKENI. This CDR3 region has 14 residues. Here the CDR3 reads CASSPLSANYGYTF. The CDR3 region has the DNA TGTGCCAGCTCACCACTTTCAGCTAACTATGGCTACACCTTC.

In this sample, this clone turned up a few times. In nucleotides, the CDR3 is TGTGCCAGCAGTGAAATCTGGCATATGGCCCAGTACTTC. Translating gives CASSEIWHMAQYF. This chain uses TRBV6-1 with TRBJ2-5, with D hard to call. Germline V gives CDR1 MNHNS, CDR2 SASEGT. The CDR3 contains 13 residues. Trimming shortened V by 2 bases and J by 9 bases, and 13 bases separated the two germline ends.

This clone was seen more than once but under ten times. This sequence joins TRBV12-5 and TRBJ2-6, with D tentatively TRBD1 (5 bases). This CDR3 spans 14 amino acids. Trimming removed 8 bases from V and 3 bases from J, with 11 bases in between. Per the germline V gene, CDR1 is LGHNT and CDR2 is FRNRAP. CDR3 nucleotide sequence: TGTGCTAGTTCAACAGGTTATGGGGCCAACGTCCTGACTTTC. Translation gives CASSTGYGANVLTF.

This sequence joins TRBV6-7 and TRBJ2-5; TRBD2 matches 10 bases. Matching the DNA end better, TRBJ2-7 makes the J call doubtful. TRBV6-7 is treated as an ORF (open reading frame) with a function not yet certain. CDR3 length equals 14 residues. The chain's CDR3 is CASSRSSGSYEQYF. DNA of the CDR3: TGTGCCAGCAGTAGGTCTAGCGGGAGCTACGAGCAGTACTTC.

The CDR3 protein is CASSRDRLGNTIYF. The CDR3 DNA sequence: TGTGCCAGCAGTCGAGACAGGCTCGGAAACACCATATATTTT. The rearrangement joins TRBV2 to TRBJ1-3, with a possible D match to TRBD1 (6 bases). There are 14 residues in the CDR3. The V gene's germline CDR1 is SNHLY and CDR2 FYNNEI. V was clipped by 5 bases and J by 4 bases, with 12 bases between them.

The V gene is TRBV6-1, the J gene TRBJ1-2; D not resolved. Deletions cut 2 bases from V and 4 bases from J, with 11 bases between. CDR3 length: 14 amino acids. Looked up from germline, CDR1 is MNHNS and CDR2 is SASEGT. The CDR3 reads CASSESGRIYGYTF. The CDR3 DNA is TGTGCCAGCAGTGAAAGCGGACGGATCTATGGCTACACCTTC.

The CDR3 is CAISVTGTSNNEQFF. The CDR3 region has the DNA TGTGCCATCAGTGTCACGGGGACTAGCAATAATGAGCAGTTCTTC. This rearrangement joins TRBV10-3 to TRBJ2-1; 9 bases align to TRBD2. The CDR3 has 15 residues. V shed 4 bases, J shed 7 bases, and the junction held 8 bases outside the gene matches. CDR1 ENHRY and CDR2 SYGVKD come from the germline V gene.

The rearrangement uses TRBV6-5 and TRBJ1-2; D is uncertain. The CDR3 contains 13 residues. V was clipped by 0 bases and J by 4 bases, with 6 bases between them. From germline, CDR1 is MNHEY and CDR2 SVGAGI. Written as DNA, the CDR3 is TGTGCCAGCAGTTACTCGGGCCTCTATGGCTACACCTTC. This encodes CASSYSGLYGYTF.

This clone was recorded a few times. V is TRBV11-2 and J is TRBJ1-3; TRBD1 aligns across 8 bases. The J segment lost 4 bases and the V segment lost 4 bases, leaving 9 bases of the junction unmatched. The CDR3 has 16 amino acids. The germline V gene encodes CDR1 SGHAT and CDR2 FQNNGV. CDR3 protein: CASSSRGGQGGNTIYF. The CDR3 nucleotides read TGTGCCAGCAGCTCTAGGGGCGGACAGGGAGGAAACACCATATATTTT. Supplemented by reference TRBV11-2 and TRBJ1-3, the full variable domain reads EAGVAQSPRYKIIEKRQSVAFWCNPISGHATLYWYQQILGQGPKLLIQFQNNGVVDDSQLPKDRFSAERLKGVDSTLKIQPAKLEDSAVYLCASSSRGGQGGNTIYFGEGSWLTVV.

This clone has more than one count but fewer than ten. The chain uses TRBV5-4 and TRBJ2-1; D not certain. V was pared by 7 bases and J by 4 bases, with 6 bases between. CDR1 is SGHNT, CDR2 YYREEE, per germline (reference sequence). The CDR3 runs to 11 residues. CDR3 sequence: CASVGYNEQFF. The CDR3 bases are TGTGCCAGCGTCGGTTACAATGAGCAGTTCTTC.

As regards this clone: One end of the junction varies from germline; a read error may be responsible. The chain is built from TRBV7-2 and TRBJ1-1, with 8 bases matching TRBD1. Germline V CDR1 and CDR2: SGHTA, FQGNSA. CDR3 length equals 14 residues. CDR3 in amino acids: CASSLGAGGTEALF. CDR3 nucleotide sequence: TGTGCCAGCAGCTTAGGAGCAGGGGGCACTGAAGCTCTCTTT.

This clone was detected only a few times. This sequence joins TRBV10-3 and TRBJ1-2, with TRBD1 identical over 11 bases. This CDR3 has 14 residues. The germline V gene encodes CDR1 ENHRY and CDR2 SYGVKD. J gave up 4 bases and V 6 bases, and 4 bases lay outside the gene matches. In nucleotides, the CDR3 is TGTGCCATCAGGGGGACAGGGGGATCCTATGGCTACACCTTC. Translating gives CAIRGTGGSYGYTF.

The V gene is TRBV4-1, the J gene TRBJ2-2, with D perhaps matching TRBD2 (6 bases). This CDR3 is 16 amino acids long. The V gene's germline CDR1 is MGHRA and CDR2 YSYEKL. V was shortened by 3 bases and J by 4 bases, with 15 bases between the two germline ends. The CDR3: CASSQLRSGGTGELFF. Here the CDR3 DNA reads TGCGCCAGCAGCCAGCTCCGTAGCGGCGGCACCGGGGAGCTGTTTTTT.

The chain uses TRBV2 and TRBJ2-5; no clear D. V lost 1 base, J lost 1 base, and 4 bases lay in between. The V gene's germline CDR1 is SNHLY and CDR2 FYNNEI. CDR3 length: 13 amino acids. The CDR3 DNA follows: TGTGCCAGCAGTGAAGTCATCCAAGAGACCCAGTACTTC. This codes for CASSEVIQETQYF.

The gene calls are TRBV28 and TRBJ1-3; D is uncertain. The V gene's germline CDR1 is MDHEN and CDR2 SYDVKM. Trimming removed 3 bases from V and 6 bases from J, with 12 bases in between. The CDR3 is made up of 14 amino acids. CDR3 residues: CASSLGVSENTIYF. The CDR3, as DNA: TGTGCCAGCAGTTTGGGAGTGAGCGAAAACACCATATATTTT.

The chain couples TRBV9 to TRBJ1-3; the D gene is possibly TRBD1 (5 bases). The CDR3 covers 16 residues. Germline V CDR1 and CDR2: SGDLS, YYNGEE. Trimming left V 4 bases short and J 2 bases short, with 16 bases between. CDR3 sequence (DNA): TGTGCCAGCAGCTCCGGGACTGGACGGGCTGGAAACACCATATATTTT. This translates into CASSSGTGRAGNTIYF.

The chain joins TRBV27 to TRBJ2-7, with D perhaps matching TRBD1 (5 bases). The CDR3 totals 15 residues. V was trimmed by 3 bases and J by 1 base, leaving 13 bases between them. Germline CDR1 and CDR2: MNHEY and SMNVEV (reference sequence). The CDR3 sequence: CASSFIWGQSYEQYF. Written as DNA, the CDR3 is TGTGCCAGCAGTTTCATCTGGGGCCAATCCTACGAGCAGTACTTC.

This clone appeared once. This chain links TRBV6-5 with TRBJ1-1; D unresolved. The length of the CDR3 is 13 residues. Germline loops: CDR1 MNHEY, CDR2 SVGAGI. V gave up 2 bases and J gave up 4 bases, with 8 bases separating them. The CDR3 here is CASSYGGPTEAFF. The CDR3 DNA follows: TGTGCCAGCAGTTACGGAGGTCCCACTGAAGCTTTCTTT.

This clone was seen only once. The chain employs TRBV9 and TRBJ2-1, with D unclear. CDR1 is SGDLS and CDR2 is YYNGEE in the germline V gene. This CDR3 region has 13 residues. The V end was cut by 0 bases, the J end by 5 bases, with 6 bases between. CDR3 DNA: TGTGCCAGCAGCGTAGGAGGTAACAATGAGCAGTTCTTC. It is translated as CASSVGGNNEQFF.

There are a few counts of this clone. V gene TRBV18 combines with J gene TRBJ2-2; 10 positions match TRBD2. CDR3 size: 15 residues. V shed 1 base and J 6 bases; nucleotides not matched to a gene: 2. Per germline, CDR1 KGHSH and CDR2 LQKENI. Here the CDR3 reads CASSPRGLAAGELFF. For the CDR3, the DNA is TGTGCCAGCTCACCACGAGGACTAGCGGCCGGGGAGCTGTTTTTT.

This chain joins TRBV2 and TRBJ2-7; 7 nucleotides align to TRBD2. CDR1 and CDR2 (germline): SNHLY, FYNNEI. This CDR3 region has 14 residues. With V trimmed by 6 bases and J by 3 bases, 8 bases remained unmatched. CDR3 sequence reads: CASRAGTTIYEQYF. CDR3 in DNA: TGTGCCAGCAGAGCCGGGACTACAATCTACGAGCAGTACTTC.

The rearrangement links TRBV2 to TRBJ1-6; D possibly corresponds to TRBD1 (5 bases). CDR3 length equals 16 residues. V lost 2 bases to trimming and J lost 6 bases, with 14 bases between them. From germline, CDR1 is SNHLY and CDR2 FYNNEI. The DNA for the CDR3 is TGTGCCAGCAGTGAAAACTGGCGACAGTTTAATTCACCCCTCCACTTT. Translated, it gives CASSENWRQFNSPLHF.